Presented here are 27 T cell receptor beta chains from one specimen sequenced in a study of long-term antiretroviral therapy in people with HIV. A v3.0 immunoSEQ assay was performed at survey level. The method was immunoSEQ multiplex PCR; TCRdb's version includes in-frame clones alone and lacks a portion of them. The repertoire holds fewer than 25,000 clones, with roughly 84% as singletons. The sequencing used unsorted PBMCs, collected 0.1 years before starting antiretroviral therapy. These receptor sequences come from a man younger than 35 with HIV.

The chain links TRBV19 to TRBJ2-7; D ambiguous. In germline, CDR1 is LNHDA, CDR2 SQIVND (reference sequence). CDR3 length: 13 residues. Trimming removed 4 bases from V and 6 bases from J, with 13 bases in between. The CDR3 reads CASSNGPLIEQYF. Written as DNA, the CDR3 is TGTGCCAGTAGTAACGGGCCGCTGATCGAGCAGTACTTC.

The chain uses TRBV9 and TRBJ2-2, with 7 bases identical to TRBD2. The CDR3 consists of 16 residues. V was clipped by 3 bases and J by 6 bases; unmatched bases: 11. CDR1 is SGDLS, CDR2 YYNGEE, per germline. CDR3 sequence: CASSAPRSGVAGELFF. DNA for the CDR3: TGTGCCAGCAGCGCCCCCAGGAGCGGGGTGGCCGGGGAGCTGTTTTTT.

Only a few counts were recorded for this clone. The gene calls are TRBV16 and TRBJ1-5, with unresolved D. The length of the CDR3 is 12 residues. Trimming removed 4 bases at V and 6 bases at J, with 7 bases between. CDR1 and CDR2 (germline): KGHSY, FQNENV. This CDR3 is CASSPMGQPQHF. DNA of the CDR3: TGTGCCAGCAGCCCAATGGGTCAGCCCCAGCATTTT. Variable domain in full (rest from reference TRBV16 and TRBJ1-5): GEEVAQTPKHLVRGEGQKAKLYCAPIKGHSYVFWYQQVLKNEFKFLISFQNENVFDETGMPKERFSAKCLPNSPCSLEIQATKLEDSAVYFCASSPMGQPQHFGDGTRLSIL.

This clone was picked up a small number of times. The V and J genes are TRBV6-5 and TRBJ2-7; no definite D call. Germline CDR1 MNHEY, CDR2 SVGAGI. The CDR3 extends over 13 amino acids. Trimming removed 9 bases from V and 0 bases from J, with 12 bases in between. The CDR3, as DNA: TGTGCCAGGGCGACAAGCCTCTCCTACGAGCAGTACTTC. As protein: CARATSLSYEQYF.

The rearrangement uses TRBV4-1 and TRBJ2-1; 9 positions agree with TRBD2. With 4 bases clipped from V and 7 bases from J, the junction kept 8 bases outside the gene matches. The CDR3 spans 15 residues. Germline CDR1 reads MGHRA; CDR2 reads YSYEKL. As DNA, the CDR3 is TGCGCCAGCAGCCCCCAGCGGGAGGAAAGGAATGAGCAGTTCTTC. Protein product: CASSPQREERNEQFF.

The V and J genes are TRBV30 and TRBJ2-5; 9 bases agree with TRBD1. The V segment lost 2 bases and the J segment 4 bases; nucleotides outside the gene matches: 5. The CDR3 is made up of 14 amino acids. CDR1 and CDR2 (germline): GTSNPN, SVGIG (reference sequence). The CDR3 region has the DNA TGTGCCTGGAGTAGGGACAGGGTGCGAGAGACCCAGTACTTC. Its translation: CAWSRDRVRETQYF.

The chain carries TRBV9 and TRBJ2-5, with 7 bases lining up with TRBD2. The CDR3 loop spans 17 amino acids. V gave up 5 bases and J gave up 0 bases; unmatched junction bases: 13. Germline CDR1 and CDR2: SGDLS and YYNGEE. The CDR3 spells CASSGGGRGKDQETQYF. DNA for the CDR3: TGTGCCAGCAGTGGGGGTGGGCGGGGGAAGGACCAAGAGACCCAGTACTTC.

This clone appeared once. The chain carries TRBV6-6 and TRBJ1-2; D is possibly TRBD1 (6 bases). CDR1 and CDR2 from the germline V gene are MNHNY and SVGAGI (reference sequence). The CDR3 runs to 16 residues. V was pared by 5 bases and J by 8 bases, with 24 bases between. As DNA, the CDR3 is TGTGCCAGCAGTACCATTGACAGGCGCCTTGGGGGGGGCTACACCTTC. This codes for CASSTIDRRLGGGYTF.

V and J are TRBV27 and TRBJ2-1, with D perhaps TRBD2 (6 bases). This CDR3 has 16 residues. Germline V lookup: CDR1 MNHEY, CDR2 SMNVEV (reference sequence). V was trimmed by 1 base and J by 3 bases, leaving 13 bases between them. The CDR3 DNA reads as TGTGCCAGCAGTTTATACGACGGGAGAGGCTACAATGAGCAGTTCTTC. Translating it yields CASSLYDGRGYNEQFF.

This clone occurred once. V is TRBV27 and J is TRBJ1-4; 7 nucleotides match TRBD1. This CDR3 region has 17 residues. Germline CDR1 MNHEY, CDR2 SMNVEV (reference sequence). V gave up 4 bases and J gave up 3 bases; unmatched junction bases: 11. The CDR3 protein is CASSSADRAQANEKLFF. In nucleotides, the CDR3 is TGTGCCAGCAGTTCGGCCGACAGGGCGCAGGCTAATGAAAAACTGTTTTTT.

V and J are TRBV19 and TRBJ1-5, with a possible D match to TRBD1 (6 bases). This CDR3 comprises 15 residues. V lost 3 bases and J 2 bases, leaving 11 bases between the germline ends. In germline, CDR1 is LNHDA, CDR2 SQIVND (reference sequence). The CDR3 coding sequence is TGTGCCAGTAGTATTGGGGGGGCTGGCAATCAGCCCCAGCATTTT. This codes for CASSIGGAGNQPQHF.

The rearrangement joins TRBV6-7 to TRBJ1-1, with 8 bases that match TRBD1. TRBV6-7 is treated as an ORF (open reading frame) with a function not yet certain. The CDR3 totals 16 residues. With V trimmed by 0 bases and J by 3 bases, 6 bases remained unmatched. CDR3 in amino acids: CASSYSTGQGDTEAFF. Written as DNA, the CDR3 is TGTGCCAGCAGTTACTCGACCGGACAGGGAGACACTGAAGCTTTCTTT.

The chain couples TRBV5-4 to TRBJ2-7, with 7 nucleotides matching TRBD1. Germline assignment: CDR1 SGHNT and CDR2 YYREEE (reference sequence). The length of the CDR3 is 14 residues. V shed 3 bases, J shed 4 bases, and the junction held 7 bases outside the gene matches. The CDR3 protein is CASSSTGEEYEQYF. The CDR3 bases are TGTGCCAGCAGCTCAACAGGGGAAGAGTACGAGCAGTACTTC.

The chain couples TRBV5-1 to TRBJ2-7; D is unresolved. Trimming cost V 4 bases and J 3 bases, with 17 bases left between them. The CDR3 is 15 amino acids. Looked up from germline, CDR1 is SGHRS and CDR2 is YFSETQ. DNA of the CDR3: TGCGCCAGCAGCGAAGGATCCGGCCCCAACTACGAGCAGTACTTC. The encoded protein is CASSEGSGPNYEQYF.

The DNA for the CDR3 is TGTGCTAGTGGTTTTAATGTGGCGGGAGCGGTGGTGACCCAGTACTTC. Protein: CASGFNVAGAVVTQYF. This chain joins TRBV12-5 and TRBJ2-5; 7 nucleotides match TRBD2. The trim removed 3 bases at V and 7 bases at J, leaving 14 bases unmatched. Germline CDR1 is LGHNT and CDR2 is FRNRAP. The CDR3 is made up of 16 amino acids.

The chain carries TRBV11-1 and TRBJ2-7, with D unclear. V was cut by 5 bases and J by 0 bases, with 17 bases left in between. Germline V gene lookup returns CDR1 SGHAT and CDR2 FQDESV (reference sequence). The CDR3 is 16 residues long. The CDR3 bases are TGTGCCAGCAGCCCCCAAGGTGGCGCAGGCTCCTACGAGCAGTACTTC. Translating it yields CASSPQGGAGSYEQYF.

This clone is a singleton in its sample. This chain connects TRBV6-1 to TRBJ2-7, with TRBD2 matching 11 bases. Germline CDR1 reads MNHNS; CDR2 reads SASEGT. CDR3 length equals 15 residues. With V trimmed by 6 bases and J by 2 bases, 6 bases remained unmatched. The CDR3 DNA follows: TGTGCCAGCAGCGACCCGGGACTAGCGGCCTACGAGCAGTACTTC. It encodes CASSDPGLAAYEQYF.

This sequence joins TRBV5-1 and TRBJ1-4; 10 nucleotides align to TRBD1. Looked up from germline, CDR1 is SGHRS and CDR2 is YFSETQ. This CDR3 region has 14 residues. J gave up 6 bases and V 4 bases, and 3 bases lay outside the gene matches. DNA for the CDR3: TGCGCCAGCAGCCCGGGGACAGGGGATGAAAAACTGTTTTTT. As protein: CASSPGTGDEKLFF.

This clone was picked up a small number of times. The V gene is TRBV10-3, the J gene TRBJ1-6, with D uncertain. The germline V gene encodes CDR1 ENHRY and CDR2 SYGVKD. Trimming took off 8 bases at V and 7 bases at J, with 12 bases between the two ends. The CDR3 runs 13 residues. The CDR3 loop reads CAIVSSPNSPLHF. As DNA, the CDR3 is TGTGCCATCGTATCTTCACCGAATTCACCCCTCCACTTT.

V gene TRBV7-2 combines with J gene TRBJ2-7; no firm D call. This CDR3 region has 13 residues. Per germline, CDR1 SGHTA and CDR2 FQGNSA. V gave up 2 bases and J gave up 2 bases, with 7 bases separating them. CDR3: CASSLKWAYEQYF. Written as DNA, the CDR3 is TGTGCCAGCAGCTTAAAGTGGGCCTACGAGCAGTACTTC.

V and J are TRBV27 and TRBJ2-7, with D perhaps matching TRBD1 (5 bases). The CDR3 runs 16 residues. Germline V CDR1 and CDR2: MNHEY, SMNVEV (reference sequence). V was clipped by 0 bases and J by 2 bases, with 14 bases between them. The CDR3 DNA reads as TGTGCCAGCAGTTTATCGATTGCAGGGCGCACCTACGAGCAGTACTTC. Protein: CASSLSIAGRTYEQYF.

This chain links TRBV27 with TRBJ2-2; maybe TRBD2 (6 bases). V shed 4 bases and J shed 10 bases, with 19 bases lying between them. Germline CDR1 MNHEY, CDR2 SMNVEV (reference sequence). The CDR3 is 15 residues long. In nucleotides, the CDR3 is TGTGCCAGCAGTTGGAAGGGGACTTCGGTGGAGGAGCTGTTTTTT. This gives the protein CASSWKGTSVEELFF.

The rearrangement links TRBV30 to TRBJ1-6, with D possibly being TRBD1 (6 bases). This CDR3 spans 15 amino acids. Germline V gives CDR1 GTSNPN, CDR2 SVGIG (reference sequence). V was trimmed by 0 bases and J by 8 bases, leaving 14 bases between them. This CDR3 reads CAWSVDTGRHSPLHF. The CDR3 nucleotides read TGTGCCTGGAGTGTCGATACAGGGAGGCATTCACCCCTCCACTTT.

CDR3 bases: TGTGCCAGCAGTGAGTGGAGGGCGGGGGCTCTCTCCTACGAGCAGTACTTC. This translates into CASSEWRAGALSYEQYF. The chain employs TRBV6-1 and TRBJ2-7; D possibly corresponds to TRBD2 (7 bases). Trimming shortened V by 3 bases and J by 0 bases, and 18 bases separated the two germline ends. Germline assignment: CDR1 MNHNS and CDR2 SASEGT. The CDR3 covers 17 residues.

The chain links TRBV18 to TRBJ1-5; D gene unclear. Germline-derived CDR1 and CDR2 are KGHSH and LQKENI. CDR3 length equals 16 residues. V was cut by 6 bases and J by 0 bases, with 15 bases left in between. CDR3 in amino acids: CASSRQTPYSNQPQHF. The CDR3 nucleotides are TGTGCCAGCTCGCGTCAGACACCTTATAGCAATCAGCCCCAGCATTTT. Complete variable domain (other parts from reference TRBV18 and TRBJ1-5): NAGVMQNPRHLVRRRGQEARLRCSPMKGHSHVYWYRQLPEEGLKFMVYLQKENIIDESGMPKERFSAEFPKEGPSILRIQQVVRGDSAAYFCASSRQTPYSNQPQHFGDGTRLSIL.

This rearrangement joins TRBV11-2 to TRBJ2-2; 9 positions agree with TRBD2. The trim removed 1 base at V and 6 bases at J, leaving 3 bases unmatched. This CDR3 comprises 15 residues. The germline gives CDR1 SGHAT, CDR2 FQNNGV. The CDR3 bases are TGTGCCAGCAGCTTAGGCGGGGGGGCTTCCGGGGAGCTGTTTTTT. This gives the protein CASSLGGGASGELFF.

The chain carries TRBV7-9 and TRBJ2-3, with 8 positions matching TRBD2. The CDR3 consists of 16 residues. Germline V gives CDR1 SEHNR, CDR2 FQNEAQ (reference sequence). After removal of 2 bases from V and 0 bases from J, the junction contained 4 bases not matched to a gene. The CDR3 coding sequence is TGTGCCAGCAGCTTATTTGGCGGGAGGAGCACAGATACGCAGTATTTT. Translated, it gives CASSLFGGRSTDTQYF.